This T cell receptor beta chain is from a study of monozygotic twins with inflammatory bowel disease. The authors made each sample's cDNA in eight separate reactions. TCRdb reprocessed the 5' RACE reads, with one entry per CDR3 protein and no DNA. The listing records approximately 330,000 distinct CDR3 sequences. Germline V gives CDR1 MDHEN, CDR2 SYDVKM. The CDR3 loop spans 12 amino acids. This TCR came from a human donor with ulcerative colitis or Crohn's disease, or a healthy co-twin of an affected twin (not recorded which). The V gene is TRBV28, the J gene TRBJ1-6. The sequencing sample was made of blood. The CDR3 reads CASSFGGSPLHF.